This T cell receptor (beta chain) was sequenced in a study of graft-versus-host responses after intestinal transplantation (dated by TCRdb to 2020 to 2022). In the study overall: The transplants that recipients got were multivisceral, liver-intestinal, or isolated intestinal. Anti-thymocyte globulin induction was given to all recipients, followed by maintenance tacrolimus and steroids for about 3 years. After intestinal transplantation, graft-versus-host and host-versus-graft alloreactive T cell clones were followed in the graft, circulation and bone marrow using bulk TCR-beta CDR3 sequencing. Alloreactive clones were identified by sequencing pre-transplant mixed lymphocyte reaction products and comparing them with unstimulated pre-transplant donor and recipient T cells. The cohort enrolled 24 intestinal transplant recipients, one of whom was a retransplant, and 3 patients without pretransplant specimens were excluded. A peak of at least 4% donor T cells among recipient peripheral blood mononuclear cells was the definition used for donor T cell macrochimerism. Samples from a few later patients were sequenced in-house on an Illumina MiSeq with MiXCR processing rather than by the commercial service. Overall study results and their limits: Early after transplant, peak levels of circulating GvH clones were associated with declines in HvG clones. Conclusions were limited by the relatively low number and heterogeneity of intestinal transplant patients. In patients with donor T cell macrochimerism, the allografts had high GvH to HvG T cell clonal ratios. GvH clones were found in recipient bone marrow, and some of the GvH clones appeared earlier in ileal mucosa or blood, which is consistent with an intestinal mucosal origin.

Reading the label with the study, this specimen's time point is: cells obtained before transplantation from donor or recipient. CD3+CD4+ and CD3+CD8+ populations were FACS-sorted from unstimulated pre-transplant donor and recipient cells taken from spleen or lymph nodes. Turning to this clone: The target of this receptor is not known. Per-base qualities were not stored, and no clone one base away is much larger.

Library preparation employed the immunoSEQ multiplex PCR assay. For most patients, genomic DNA was isolated with the Qiagen DNeasy Blood and Tissue Kit and sent frozen to Adaptive Biotechnologies for TCR sequencing. For most patients, genomic DNA was subjected to high-throughput TCR-beta CDR3 sequencing by Adaptive Biotechnologies. In the paper's pipeline: TCR sequencing data for roughly 18 patients were retrieved from Adaptive's ImmunoSEQ software; three other patients were processed with MiXCR and VDJtools. To correct CD4 versus CD8 sorting errors, any sequence found in both subsets at a frequency ratio below 5:1 was removed. CDR3 nucleotide sequences shared between donor and recipient were removed because the origin of such sequences could not be assigned. At least 2-fold expansion over unstimulated cells and a minimum CFSE-low frequency of 0.002% (template counts) or 0.001% (read counts) were required for clones to be classified as alloreactive. A clone was considered mappable if detected in the sequenced pre-transplant spleen, lymph node, or MLR CFSE-low populations of the donor or recipient. The cumulative frequency of alloreactive clones was calculated as a percentage of all sequences, weighted by copy number. TCRdb limited this immuneACCESS table to in-frame rearrangements with V and J called. A share of clones is missing; checked studies link under half to unresolved V genes, and the rest is unexplained. From that table come the V and J calls and clone size; the DNA was used to work out D and trimming. The sample contains about 92,000 clones, roughly four fifths of them found a single time. About a sixth of the sample lies in the top ten.

The sequencing here drew on unstimulated CD8+ T cells sorted from spleen or lymph node cells, taken before intestinal transplant. This TCR was recovered from a human donor who received an intestinal transplant.

The DNA sequence is given as TGTGCCAGCAGCTTGGGTTACGAGCAGTACTTC. Its amino acids are CASSLGYEQYF. In this chain, TRBV5-4 is recombined with TRBJ2-7; the D gene lacks a confident call. The germline V gene (reference sequence) gives CDR1 as SGHNT and CDR2 as YYREEE. Trimming removed 0 bases from V and 4 bases from J, leaving 2 bases between the germline ends. The CDR3 numbers 11 residues from cysteine through phenylalanine. The read is trimmed to its CDR3 DNA, 33 bases read in frame from base 1.